This T cell receptor beta chain was sequenced for a study of Graves' ophthalmopathy and Graves' hyperthyroidism. Study findings and constraints: Blood also held most thyroid clonotypes expanded above 0.001 frequency.

RNA served as the template for amplifying TCR beta CDR3 regions. RT-PCR in the first round used HTBI primers; a second-round multiplex PCR followed. TCRdb re-analysed the multiplex PCR reads in MiXCR, keeping a single row per CDR3 protein. The sample has around 1.1 million distinct CDR3 sequences; 36% are singletons. Patients in the hyperthyroidism group, adults aged 18 to 65, were newly diagnosed, under 2 months' duration. A word on this clonotype: Its specificity is not known.

The CDR3 consists of 11 residues. V was clipped by 7 bases and J by 0 bases, with 7 bases between them. Germline lookup yields CDR1 SQVTM and CDR2 ANQGSEA. The receptor's source is an adult man with Graves' hyperthyroidism. Sequencing input: peripheral blood or thyroid tissue (not recorded which). J is TRBJ2-7 and V is TRBV29-1; possibly TRBD1 for D (6 bases). In DNA, the CDR3 is TGCAGCGGGGGACACTCCTACGAGCAGTACTTC. Amino acids: CSGGHSYEQYF.